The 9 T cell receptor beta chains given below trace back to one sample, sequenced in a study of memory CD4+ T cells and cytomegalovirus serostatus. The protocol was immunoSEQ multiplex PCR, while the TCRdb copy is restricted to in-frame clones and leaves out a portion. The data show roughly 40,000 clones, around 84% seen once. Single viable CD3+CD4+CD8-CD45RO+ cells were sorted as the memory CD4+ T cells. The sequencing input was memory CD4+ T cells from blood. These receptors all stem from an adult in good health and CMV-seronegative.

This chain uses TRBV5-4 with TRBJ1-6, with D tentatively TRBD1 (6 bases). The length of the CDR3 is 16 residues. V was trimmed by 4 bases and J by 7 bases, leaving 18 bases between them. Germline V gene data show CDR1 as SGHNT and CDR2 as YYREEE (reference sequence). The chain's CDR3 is CASSLGRTVPNSPLHF. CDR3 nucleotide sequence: TGTGCCAGCAGCCTTGGGCGGACAGTACCCAATTCACCCCTCCACTTT. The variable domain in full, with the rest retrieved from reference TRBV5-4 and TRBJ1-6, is ETGVTQSPTHLIKTRGQQVTLRCSSQSGHNTVSWYQQALGQGPQFIFQYYREEENGRGNFPPRFSGLQFPNYSSELNVNALELDDSALYLCASSLGRTVPNSPLHFGNGTRLTVT.

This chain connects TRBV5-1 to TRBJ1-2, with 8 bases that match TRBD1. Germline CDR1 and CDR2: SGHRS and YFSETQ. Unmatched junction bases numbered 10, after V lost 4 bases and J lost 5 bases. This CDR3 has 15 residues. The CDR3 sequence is CASSPATGALYGYTF. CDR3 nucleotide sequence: TGCGCCAGCAGCCCCGCGACAGGGGCCTTGTATGGCTACACCTTC.

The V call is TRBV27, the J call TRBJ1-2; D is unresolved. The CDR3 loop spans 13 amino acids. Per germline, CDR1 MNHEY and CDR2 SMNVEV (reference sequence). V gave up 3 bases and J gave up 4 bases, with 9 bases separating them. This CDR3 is CASSFVRIYGYTF. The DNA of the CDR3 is TGTGCCAGCAGTTTCGTACGGATCTATGGCTACACCTTC.

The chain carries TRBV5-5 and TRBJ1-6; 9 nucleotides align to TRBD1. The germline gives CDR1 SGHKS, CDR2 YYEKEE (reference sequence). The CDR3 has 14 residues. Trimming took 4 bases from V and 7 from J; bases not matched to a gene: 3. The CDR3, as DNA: TGTGCCAGCAGCGGACAGGGGTGGAATTCACCCCTCCACTTT. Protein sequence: CASSGQGWNSPLHF.

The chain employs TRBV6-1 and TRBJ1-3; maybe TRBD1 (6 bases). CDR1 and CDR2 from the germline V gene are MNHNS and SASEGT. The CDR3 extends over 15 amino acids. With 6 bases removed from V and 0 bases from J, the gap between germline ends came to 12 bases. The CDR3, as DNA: TGTGCCAGCAGCCCAGGGGCCGACTCTGGAAACACCATATATTTT. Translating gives CASSPGADSGNTIYF.

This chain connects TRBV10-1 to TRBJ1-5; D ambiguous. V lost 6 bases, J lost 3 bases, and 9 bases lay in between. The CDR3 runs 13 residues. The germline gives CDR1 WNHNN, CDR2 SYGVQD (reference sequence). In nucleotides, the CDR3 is TGCGCCAGCAGCTTCGAGTCCAATCAGCCCCAGCATTTT. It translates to CASSFESNQPQHF.

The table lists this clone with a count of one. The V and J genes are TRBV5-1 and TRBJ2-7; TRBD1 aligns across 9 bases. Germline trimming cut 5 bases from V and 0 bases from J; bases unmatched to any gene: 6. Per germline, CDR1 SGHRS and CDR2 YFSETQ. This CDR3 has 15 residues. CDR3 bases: TGCGCCAGCAGTTCACCGGACAGGGGCTCCTACGAGCAGTACTTC. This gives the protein CASSSPDRGSYEQYF.

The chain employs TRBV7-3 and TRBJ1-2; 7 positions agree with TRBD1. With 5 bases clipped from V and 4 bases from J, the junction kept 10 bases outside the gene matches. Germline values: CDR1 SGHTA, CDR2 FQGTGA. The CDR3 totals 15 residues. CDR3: CASSPRTGSTYGYTF. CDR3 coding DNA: TGTGCCAGCAGCCCCCGGACAGGTTCCACCTATGGCTACACCTTC.

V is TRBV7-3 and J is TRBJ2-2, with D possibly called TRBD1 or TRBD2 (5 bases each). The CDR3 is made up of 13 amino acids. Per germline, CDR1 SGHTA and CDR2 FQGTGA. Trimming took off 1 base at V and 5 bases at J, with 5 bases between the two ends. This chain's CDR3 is CASSLRGTGELFF. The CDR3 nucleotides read TGTGCCAGCAGCTTAAGGGGGACCGGGGAGCTGTTTTTT.